This T cell receptor beta chain emerged from a study of T and B cells in COVID-19 patients. About the research overall: Peripheral blood came from COVID-19 patients with active infection or after recovery. Study outcomes and limitations: Exclusive to the recovered cohort were thousands of TCR clusters, about 29 of them with low generation probability.

Judged by abundance, this clonotype is medium-sized. As yet, its antigen is unknown. Multiplex PCR with BIOMED2 TRB-A/B primer pools amplified TRB rearrangements. A single record per CDR3 protein comes from TCRdb applying MiXCR to the multiplex PCR reads. The sample holds 2,100 or so distinct CDR3 sequences, approximately 25% seen once. TRB was amplified from about 250-500 ng of blood genomic DNA. Sequenced sample: blood. The clonotype comes from a human donor with active COVID-19.

The CDR3 loop reads CASSYRQGQETQYF. The CDR3 nucleotides are TGTGCCAGCAGCTACCGACAGGGCCAAGAGACCCAGTACTTC. J is TRBJ2-5 and V is TRBV5-6, with 7 bases matching TRBD1. In germline, CDR1 is SGHDT, CDR2 YYEEEE. Losses at the gene ends were 3 bases for V and 1 base for J; bases not matched to a gene: 3. The length of the CDR3 is 14 residues.